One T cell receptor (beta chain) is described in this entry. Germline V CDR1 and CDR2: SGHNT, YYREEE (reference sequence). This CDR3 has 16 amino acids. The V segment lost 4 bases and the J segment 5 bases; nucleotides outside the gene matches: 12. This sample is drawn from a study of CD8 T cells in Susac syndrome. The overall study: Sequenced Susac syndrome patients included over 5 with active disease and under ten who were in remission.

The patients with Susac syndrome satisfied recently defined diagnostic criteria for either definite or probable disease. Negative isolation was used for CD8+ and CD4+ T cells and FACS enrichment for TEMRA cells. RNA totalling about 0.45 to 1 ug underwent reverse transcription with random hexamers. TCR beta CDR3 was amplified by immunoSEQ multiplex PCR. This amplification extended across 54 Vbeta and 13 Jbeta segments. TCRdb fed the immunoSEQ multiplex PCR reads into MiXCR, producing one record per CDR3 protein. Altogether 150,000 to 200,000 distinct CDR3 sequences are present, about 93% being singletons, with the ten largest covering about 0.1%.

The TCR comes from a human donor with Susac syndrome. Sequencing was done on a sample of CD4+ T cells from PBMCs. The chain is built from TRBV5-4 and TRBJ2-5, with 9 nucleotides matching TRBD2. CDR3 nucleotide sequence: TGTGCCAGCAGCCCTGTGGGCGGGGGGGCTAGGGAGACCCAGTACTTC. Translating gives CASSPVGGGARETQYF.